This is a list of T cell receptor beta chains from one sample in a study of blood T cells in healthy people across ages. One entry per CDR3 protein, called by TCRdb with MiXCR from the 5' RACE reads. The sample carries 700,000 to 900,000 distinct CDR3 sequences, roughly 26% recorded once. The same sample was also used in a study of T cells of mothers and their children.

What was sequenced was blood. The receptor source for this set is a boy under 18 in good health. Each CDR3 is given with its conserved first and last residue. A D gene is named only where the DNA matches it firmly. Not all rows give a size; the values are once, few, many and, for expanded clones, a class.

clone size,J gene,V gene,CDR3 length,D gene,CDR3 protein,CDR3 DNA
NA,TRBJ1-4,TRBV12-3/TRBV12-4,14,NA,CASSPEGVDEKLVF,TGTGCCAGCAGTCCAGAGGGGGTTGATGAAAAACTGGTTTTT
NA,TRBJ1-1,TRBV10-3,16,NA,CAIRGERVGANTEAFF,TGTGCCATCAGGGGGGAGAGGGTGGGAGCTAACACTGAAGCTTTCTTT
NA,TRBJ2-4,TRBV28,16,TRBD2,CASSPPASGGKNIQYF,TGTGCCAGCAGTCCCCCGGCTAGCGGGGGAAAAAACATTCAGTACTTC
NA,TRBJ2-7,TRBV19,14,NA,CASSPRQNGNEQYF,TGTGCCAGTAGTCCCAGACAGAACGGGAACGAGCAGTACTTC
NA,TRBJ2-7,TRBV10-3,13,NA,CAVSESGDDEQYF,TGTGCCGTCAGTGAGTCAGGCGACGACGAGCAGTACTTC
NA,TRBJ1-6,TRBV5-5,16,NA,CASSYHPDQDNSPLHF,TGTGCCAGCAGCTACCATCCAGACCAGGATAATTCACCCCTCCACTTT
NA,TRBJ1-4,TRBV28,14,TRBD1,CASLLTGAEEKLFF,TGTGCCAGCTTATTAACAGGGGCGGAGGAAAAACTGTTTTTT
few,TRBJ1-1,TRBV5-1,14,TRBD1,CASSSGQGTTEAFF,TGTGCCAGCAGCTCGGGACAGGGTACGACTGAAGCTTTCTTT
NA,TRBJ1-2,TRBV6-5,11,NA,CASSYRGGYTF,TGTGCCAGCAGTTATCGTGGAGGCTACACCTTC
many,TRBJ2-5,TRBV4-2,13,NA,CASSQDAQETQYF,TGTGCCAGCAGCCAAGATGCGCAGGAGACCCAGTACTTC
NA,TRBJ1-4,TRBV19,16,NA,CASSSPERRPGEKLFF,TGTGCCAGTAGTAGCCCGGAGAGGCGCCCCGGGGAAAAACTGTTTTTT
NA,TRBJ2-5,TRBV6-5,11,NA,CASSLFKTQYF,TGTGCCAGCAGTTTGTTTAAGACCCAGTACTTC
NA,TRBJ2-5,TRBV20-1,11,NA,CSAAGTETQYF,TGCAGTGCCGCTGGCACAGAGACCCAGTACTTC
NA,TRBJ2-7,TRBV7-2,17,TRBD2,CASSSTPTSGASYEQYF,TGTGCCAGCAGCTCTACCCCAACTAGCGGGGCCTCCTACGAGCAGTACTTC
NA,TRBJ2-3,TRBV4-1,15,NA,CASSQGTFSTDTQYF,TGCGCCAGCAGCCAAGGGACTTTCTCCACAGATACGCAGTATTTT
NA,TRBJ1-4,TRBV29-1,14,TRBD1,CSVSLTGPNEKLFF,TGCAGCGTTTCTCTGACAGGGCCTAATGAAAAACTGTTTTTT
NA,TRBJ2-5,TRBV6-1,15,TRBD2,CASSVAGGAGETQYF,TGTGCCAGCAGTGTTGCCGGGGGGGCGGGAGAGACCCAGTACTTC
NA,TRBJ2-2,TRBV2,14,NA,CASSKDLGTGELFF,TGTGCCAGCAGCAAGGACTTGGGAACCGGGGAGCTGTTTTTT
few,TRBJ1-6,TRBV6-2/TRBV6-3,19,TRBD1,CASSSPRQGPSSYNSPLHF,TGTGCCAGCAGTTCTCCTAGACAGGGACCGAGCTCCTATAATTCACCCCTCCACTTT
NA,TRBJ1-2,TRBV7-9,13,NA,CASSLGSGLGYTF,TGTGCCAGCAGCTTGGGCTCAGGGTTGGGCTACACCTTC
few,TRBJ2-2,TRBV6-6,15,TRBD1,CASSRDRGATGELFF,TGTGCCAGCAGTCGGGACAGGGGCGCCACCGGGGAGCTGTTTTTT
few,TRBJ1-1,TRBV7-9,13,TRBD1,CASSSRGNPEAFF,TGTGCCAGCAGCTCCAGGGGGAACCCTGAAGCTTTCTTT
NA,TRBJ2-1,TRBV14,16,NA,CASSQGRIADYNEQFF,TGTGCCAGCAGCCAAGGCAGAATAGCTGATTACAATGAGCAGTTCTTC
few,TRBJ1-4,TRBV7-2,14,NA,CASSFWGTNEKLFF,TGTGCCAGCAGCTTTTGGGGGACTAATGAAAAACTGTTTTTT
few,TRBJ2-5,TRBV30,14,TRBD1,CAWSVQGAQETQYF,TGTGCCTGGAGTGTACAGGGGGCCCAAGAGACCCAGTACTTC
NA,TRBJ2-7,TRBV3-1,16,NA,CASSRGLYQGRYEQYF,TGTGCCAGCAGCCGGGGACTGTACCAAGGGCGGTACGAGCAGTACTTC
many,TRBJ2-7,TRBV5-1,13,TRBD2,CASSTGGTYEQYF,TGCGCCAGCAGCACGGGGGGAACCTACGAGCAGTACTTC
many,TRBJ2-2,TRBV5-1,17,TRBD1,CASSLSDRGDFTGELFF,TGCGCCAGCAGCTTGAGTGACAGGGGAGATTTCACCGGGGAGCTGTTTTTT
NA,TRBJ2-7,TRBV15,15,NA,CATSRGTSTSYEQYF,TGTGCCACCAGCAGAGGCACTTCAACCTCCTACGAGCAGTACTTC
NA,TRBJ1-4,TRBV15,17,NA,CATSRDLGGAEAEKLFF,TGTGCCACCAGCAGAGATTTGGGGGGGGCGGAAGCTGAAAAACTGTTTTTT
few,TRBJ2-3,TRBV25-1,14,NA,CASSDPSSTDTQYF,TGTGCCAGCAGTGATCCTTCTAGCACAGATACGCAGTATTTT
NA,TRBJ2-3,TRBV7-3,17,TRBD2,CASSSGLAGLGTDTQYF,TGTGCCAGCAGCTCGGGACTAGCGGGGCTAGGCACAGATACGCAGTATTTT
few,TRBJ2-5,TRBV28,14,TRBD2,CASAPGGILRVQYF,TGTGCCAGCGCTCCGGGGGGGATTCTACGAGTGCAGTACTTC
NA,TRBJ1-1,TRBV27,14,TRBD1,CASSLTGGRPEAFF,TGTGCCAGCAGTCTAACAGGGGGCCGACCTGAAGCTTTCTTT
few,TRBJ2-2,TRBV4-2,18,NA,CASSQESALSANTGELFF,TGTGCCAGCAGCCAAGAATCGGCGCTAAGCGCGAACACCGGGGAGCTGTTTTTT
NA,TRBJ2-1,TRBV6-6,13,NA,CASSYGGAGEQFF,TGTGCCAGCAGTTATGGGGGGGCGGGTGAGCAGTTCTTC
few,TRBJ1-2,TRBV15,14,NA,CATSEAGYDYGYTF,TGTGCCACCAGCGAGGCAGGGTACGACTATGGCTACACCTTC
NA,TRBJ1-2,TRBV29-1,16,NA,CSVVRPSPEGLYGYTF,TGCAGCGTTGTCCGGCCATCCCCTGAGGGGCTCTATGGCTACACCTTC
NA,TRBJ1-1,TRBV7-2,15,NA,CASSKGDTMNTEAFF,TGTGCCAGCAGCAAAGGGGACACAATGAACACTGAAGCTTTCTTT
few,TRBJ1-1,TRBV12-3/TRBV12-4,15,NA,CASSRTPGLNTEAFF,TGTGCCAGCAGCCGTACCCCAGGATTGAACACTGAAGCTTTCTTT
few,TRBJ2-3,TRBV6-6,11,NA,CASKGFGAQYF,TGTGCCAGCAAGGGGTTCGGGGCGCAGTATTTT
NA,TRBJ2-7,TRBV7-2,14,NA,CASSTQQVSYEQYF,TGTGCCAGCAGCACTCAACAGGTATCCTACGAGCAGTACTTC
few,TRBJ2-7,TRBV10-3,14,NA,CAISENSPPYEQYF,TGTGCCATCAGTGAGAACTCTCCTCCCTACGAGCAGTACTTC
NA,TRBJ2-4,TRBV28,12,NA,CASSLRTESQYF,TGTGCCAGCAGTTTACGGACAGAAAGTCAGTACTTC
few,TRBJ1-6,TRBV24-1,16,TRBD1,CATSDSTGGLPSPLHF,TGTGCCACCAGTGATTCGACAGGGGGCCTACCTTCACCCCTCCACTTT
NA,TRBJ2-7,TRBV7-9,16,TRBD2,CASSFARLTSGYEQYF,TGTGCCAGCAGCTTTGCCAGGCTGACTAGCGGGTACGAGCAGTACTTC
NA,TRBJ2-3,TRBV20-1,15,NA,CSASRAPTSTDTQYF,TGCAGTGCTAGCCGAGCACCCACTAGCACAGATACGCAGTATTTT
NA,TRBJ2-7,TRBV6-1,13,NA,CASSAPATYEQYF,TGTGCCAGCAGTGCCCCTGCGACCTACGAGCAGTACTTC